The source of this T cell receptor beta chain is a study of T cells after yellow fever vaccination. The overall study: It was SMART-Seq v4 Ultra Low Input that prepared the fractions with low cell numbers. Study-level results: Most primary-vaccination clones reappeared after the booster (just under 98% CD4, approximately 88% CD8). Abundant clonotypes (contaminants from the bulk population) could be present in FACS-sorted repertoires.

Details on this clonotype: Its antigen is undetermined.

V dropped 7 bases and J dropped 6; count of bases not matched to a gene: 6. The CDR3 consists of 12 residues. Synthesis of TCR cDNA relied on 5'RACE template switching, which attached a universal primer site and UMIs. A single record per CDR3 protein comes from TCRdb applying MiXCR to the 5' RACE reads. The sample carries about 200,000 distinct CDR3 sequences, roughly 3% recorded once. The genes are TRBV12-3 or TRBV12-4 and TRBJ2-7; 7 bases match TRBD1. This sequence was found in a man between 18 and 29 years old who received the YFV17D yellow fever vaccine. The sample in question was CD4+ T cells sorted from PBMCs, obtained 10 days after the yellow fever booster vaccination. CDR3 in amino acids: CASTLHRGEQYF. CDR3 DNA: TGTGCCAGCACCCTCCACAGGGGCGAGCAGTACTTC.